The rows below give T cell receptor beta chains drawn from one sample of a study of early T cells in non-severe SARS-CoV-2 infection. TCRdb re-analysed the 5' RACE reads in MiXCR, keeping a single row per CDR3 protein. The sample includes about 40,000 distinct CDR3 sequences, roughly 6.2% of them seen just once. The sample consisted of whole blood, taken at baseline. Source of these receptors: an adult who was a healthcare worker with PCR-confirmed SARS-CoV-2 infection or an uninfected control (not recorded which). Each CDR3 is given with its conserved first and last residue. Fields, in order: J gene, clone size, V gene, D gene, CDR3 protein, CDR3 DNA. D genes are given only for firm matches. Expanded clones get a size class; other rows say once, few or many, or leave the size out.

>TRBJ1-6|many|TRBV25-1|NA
CASSDPNSPLHF
TGTGCCAGCAGTGACCCGAATTCACCCCTCCACTTT
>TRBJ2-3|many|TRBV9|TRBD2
CASSSGGSDTQYF
TGTGCCAGCAGCTCGGGGGGGTCCGACACGCAGTATTTT
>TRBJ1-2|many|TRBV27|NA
CASSQGPPFGYTF
TGTGCCAGCAGTCAGGGACCGCCATTCGGCTACACCTTC
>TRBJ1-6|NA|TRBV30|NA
CAWTIPGTLSSYNSPLHF
TGTGCCTGGACCATACCAGGGACACTGAGCTCCTATAATTCACCCCTCCACTTT
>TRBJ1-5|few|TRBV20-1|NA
CSARPGGVGNQPQHF
TGCAGTGCTAGACCAGGAGGCGTAGGCAATCAGCCCCAGCATTTT
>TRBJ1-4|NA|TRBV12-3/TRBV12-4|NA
CASSSAGLSWELFF
TGTGCCAGCTCCTCGGCGGGCCTGTCTTGGGAACTGTTTTTT
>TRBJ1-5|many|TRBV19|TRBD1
CASSPTGGAGQPQHF
TGTGCCAGTAGTCCGACAGGGGGCGCGGGTCAGCCCCAGCATTTT
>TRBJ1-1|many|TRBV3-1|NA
CASSQDITVGNTEAFF
TGTGCCAGCAGCCAAGATATAACAGTAGGAAACACTGAAGCTTTCTTT
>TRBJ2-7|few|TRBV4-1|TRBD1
CASSQDTGGEQYF
TGCGCCAGCAGCCAAGATACAGGGGGCGAGCAGTACTTC
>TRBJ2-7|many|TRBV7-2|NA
CASSLGSLTYEQYF
TGTGCCAGCAGCTTAGGGTCCCTTACCTACGAGCAGTACTTC
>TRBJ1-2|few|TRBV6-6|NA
CASSYSTVEQSYGYTF
TGTGCCAGCAGTTACTCCACGGTCGAACAGTCCTATGGCTACACCTTC
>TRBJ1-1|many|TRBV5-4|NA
CASGSDGPF
TGTGCCAGCGGGTCCGACGGGCCCTTT
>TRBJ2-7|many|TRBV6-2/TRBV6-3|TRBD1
CASGTGTPYEQYF
TGTGCCAGTGGGACAGGGACCCCCTACGAGCAGTACTTC
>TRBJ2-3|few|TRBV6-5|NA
CASRQTVSDTQYF
TGTGCCAGCAGGCAGACCGTTTCAGATACGCAGTATTTT
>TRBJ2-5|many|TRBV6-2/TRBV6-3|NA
CASSYSRGVQGQETQYF
TGTGCCAGCAGTTACTCGAGGGGTGTCCAGGGGCAAGAGACCCAGTACTTC
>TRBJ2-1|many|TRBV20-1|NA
CSAPPEHEQFF
TGCAGTGCCCCCCCTGAACATGAGCAGTTCTTC
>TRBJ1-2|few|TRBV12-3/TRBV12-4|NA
CASSFGFSGGGYGYTF
TGTGCCAGCAGTTTTGGATTTTCGGGGGGAGGCTATGGCTACACCTTC
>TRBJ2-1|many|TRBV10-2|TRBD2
CASSSPSGGSYNEQFF
TGCGCCAGCAGCAGCCCTAGCGGGGGTTCCTATAATGAGCAGTTCTTC
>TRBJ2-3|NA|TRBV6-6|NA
CASSQSLGGTDTQYF
TGTGCCAGCAGTCAGTCACTAGGGGGCACAGATACGCAGTATTTT
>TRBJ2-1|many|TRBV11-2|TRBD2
CASSGGGYNEQFF
TGTGCCAGCAGCGGCGGGGGATACAATGAGCAGTTCTTC
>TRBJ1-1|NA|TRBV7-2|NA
CASSFADRNTEAFF
TGTGCCAGCAGCTTCGCAGACAGGAACACTGAAGCTTTCTTT
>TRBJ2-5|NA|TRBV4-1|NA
CASSQERGGPQETQYF
TGCGCCAGCAGCCAAGAAAGGGGAGGTCCACAAGAGACCCAGTACTTC
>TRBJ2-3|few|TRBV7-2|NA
CASSLFSDTDTQYF
TGTGCCAGCAGCTTATTTTCCGACACAGATACGCAGTATTTT
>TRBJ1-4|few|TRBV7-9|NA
CASSFTKRGLEEKLFF
TGTGCCAGCAGCTTCACGAAGAGGGGACTCGAGGAAAAACTGTTTTTT
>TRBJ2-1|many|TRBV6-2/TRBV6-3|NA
CASSPARGRGNEQFF
TGTGCCAGCAGTCCGGCCCGGGGACGGGGCAATGAGCAGTTCTTC
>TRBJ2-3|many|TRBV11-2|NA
CASRRNSPSDTQYF
TGTGCCAGCAGACGTAACAGTCCCTCAGATACGCAGTATTTT
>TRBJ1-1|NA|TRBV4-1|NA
CASSSNGRVWTEAFF
TGCGCCAGCAGCTCCAATGGACGGGTATGGACTGAAGCTTTCTTT
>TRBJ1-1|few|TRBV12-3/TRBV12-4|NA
CASSLVGGTEAFF
TGTGCCAGCAGTTTAGTGGGGGGGACTGAAGCTTTCTTT
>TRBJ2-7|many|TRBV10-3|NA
CAISGRTDLSYEQYF
TGTGCCATCAGTGGGAGGACAGATCTGTCCTACGAGCAGTACTTC
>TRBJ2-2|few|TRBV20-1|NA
CSARALGGSDTGELFF
TGCAGTGCTAGAGCTTTAGGAGGTTCGGACACCGGGGAGCTGTTTTTT
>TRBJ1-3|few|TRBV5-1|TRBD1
CASTLGQLNSGNTIYF
TGCGCCAGCACGCTGGGACAGCTGAACTCTGGAAACACCATATATTTT
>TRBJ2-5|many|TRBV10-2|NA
CATKTGLSTETQYF
TGCGCCACGAAAACAGGGCTCTCGACAGAGACCCAGTACTTC
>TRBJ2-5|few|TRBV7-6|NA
CASSPILGETQYF
TGTGCCAGCAGCCCCATCTTGGGAGAGACCCAGTACTTC
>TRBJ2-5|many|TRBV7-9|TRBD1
CASSVHSGTGGLETQYF
TGTGCCAGCAGCGTCCACTCCGGGACAGGGGGCCTTGAGACCCAGTACTTC
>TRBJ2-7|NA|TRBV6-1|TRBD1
CASSEGRTGPYEQYF
TGTGCCAGCAGTGAAGGGAGGACAGGCCCCTACGAGCAGTACTTC